The T cell receptor (beta chain) described here comes from a study of post-analysis software for immune sequencing data. Study details: Relapsing-remitting, secondary progressive and progressive-relapsing forms made up the multiple sclerosis disease courses.

TCR beta libraries were prepared from cDNA with unique molecular identifiers. The yield from around 1 to 10 million T cells was 500,000 or so cDNA molecules in total. Via MiXCR, TCRdb re-called the PCR reads, giving one row per CDR3 protein. This table has 150,000 to 200,000 distinct CDR3 sequences, 30% appearing once. Overall study results and limits: Normalized Chao1 diversity was significantly reduced in patients versus controls. The authors found that F measure strongly co-clustered same-batch samples. The study found TRBV5-6, TRBV5-1 and TRBV20-1 among five TRBV segments more frequent in patients than controls.

V lost 6 bases, J lost 6 bases, and 4 bases stayed unmatched. This CDR3 has 13 residues. Germline lookup yields CDR1 SGHTA and CDR2 FQGNSA. This clonotype was seen repeatedly, ten times or more. Its antigen is not known. The TCR originated in a girl aged 5-17 years with multiple sclerosis. The rearrangement links TRBV7-2 to TRBJ2-7; 11 bases agree with TRBD2. Sequenced: blood. The CDR3 DNA reads as TGTGCCAGCAGTAGCGGGAGGGCCTTCGAGCAGTACTTC. It yields the protein CASSSGRAFEQYF.